This is a list of T cell receptor beta chains from one sample in a study of blood T cell repertoires in COVID-19. TCRdb's copy holds only in-frame clones and misses some; the assay was immunoSEQ multiplex PCR. The sample has 250,000 to 350,000 clones, more than 70% seen once. Sequencing used peripheral blood. The receptors stem from a woman aged 25 to 39 with COVID-19, enrolled during active disease. CDR3s include the opening cysteine and the closing phenylalanine or tryptophan. The D gene is left open where the match is weak. Expanded clones get a size class; other rows say once, few or many, or leave the size out.

v_call	d_call	j_call	cdr3_length	clone_size	cdr3_nt	cdr3_aa
TRBV5-1	TRBD1	TRBJ2-2	15	NA	TGCGCCAGCAGCTTAAGGACAGGGTCAACCGGGGAGCTGTTTTTT	CASSLRTGSTGELFF
TRBV7-9	NA	TRBJ2-1	13	NA	TGTGCCAGCAGCAGGATTAGCGATTATGAGCAGTTCTTC	CASSRISDYEQFF
TRBV3-1/TRBV3-2	NA	TRBJ2-7	16	NA	TGTGCCAGCAGCCCCGTGGCCGCCAGCGGCTCCTACGAGCAGTACTTC	CASSPVAASGSYEQYF
TRBV5-6	TRBD1	TRBJ2-7	14	NA	TGTGCCAGCAGTTTGGACAGGTTCTCCTACGAGCAGTACTTC	CASSLDRFSYEQYF
TRBV4-1	TRBD2	TRBJ2-7	16	NA	TGCGCCAGCAGCCAAGATCTGGCTAGCGGGAGATACGAGCAGTACTTC	CASSQDLASGRYEQYF
TRBV7-9	NA	TRBJ1-3	12	NA	TGTGCCAGCAGCTTAGTAGGAAACACCATATATTTT	CASSLVGNTIYF
TRBV6-5	NA	TRBJ1-6	15	NA	TGTGCCAGCAGTCCTATCCAGGGATTTAATTCACCCCTCCACTTT	CASSPIQGFNSPLHF
TRBV5-4	TRBD1	TRBJ1-4	15	NA	TGTGCCAGCAGCTTAATGCAGGGGGGAAATGAAAAACTGTTTTTT	CASSLMQGGNEKLFF
TRBV11-2	TRBD2	TRBJ2-2	14	NA	TGTGCCAGTCGACTAGCGGGTCTTGCCGGGGAGCTGTTTTTT	CASRLAGLAGELFF
TRBV9	NA	TRBJ1-5	15	NA	TGTGCCAGCAGCGCTTCCTCAGGGAGCAATCAGCCCCAGCATTTT	CASSASSGSNQPQHF
TRBV30	TRBD2	TRBJ2-5	17	NA	TGTGCCTGGGATCCGGGACTAGCGGGAGTGAGTCAGGAGACCCAGTACTTC	CAWDPGLAGVSQETQYF
TRBV27	NA	TRBJ1-5	15	NA	TGTGCCAGCAGTTTAGCGGGGGGGCGCAATCAGCCCCAGCATTTT	CASSLAGGRNQPQHF
TRBV28	TRBD1	TRBJ2-1	15	NA	TGTGCCAGCAGCGGTGGGACAGGGAGGATGGATGAGCAGTTCTTC	CASSGGTGRMDEQFF
TRBV6-5	TRBD1	TRBJ1-1	14	NA	TGTGCCAGCAGGGAGACAGGGGGCCAAACTGAAGCTTTCTTT	CASRETGGQTEAFF
TRBV5-4	TRBD1	TRBJ2-7	14	few	TGTGCCAGCAGCTTACCAGGACAGGGCTACGAGCAGTACTTC	CASSLPGQGYEQYF
TRBV3-1/TRBV3-2	TRBD1	TRBJ2-6	17	once	TGTGCCAGCAGCCAGGGGACAGGGATTACTGGGGCCAACGTCCTGACTTTC	CASSQGTGITGANVLTF
TRBV6-1	TRBD2	TRBJ2-3	16	NA	TGTGCCAGCAGTGCAACTAGCGGGAGTGGCGCAGATACGCAGTATTTT	CASSATSGSGADTQYF
TRBV2	NA	TRBJ2-7	12	few	TGTGCCAGCTCGGTGAGCTCCTACGAGCAGTACTTC	CASSVSSYEQYF
TRBV6-6	NA	TRBJ1-6	15	once	TGTGCCAGCAGTTACTCGAACAAACATAATTCACCCCTCCACTTT	CASSYSNKHNSPLHF
TRBV6-5	NA	TRBJ2-1	13	NA	TGTGCCAGCAGTTCCCAGCGGGCCAATGAGCAGTTCTTC	CASSSQRANEQFF
TRBV30	NA	TRBJ1-2	13	NA	TGTGCCTGGGGAACATGGGGGCGAAGTGGCTACACCTTC	CAWGTWGRSGYTF
TRBV27	NA	TRBJ2-7	11	few	TGTGCCAGCAAAGACGGGTACGAGCAGTACTTC	CASKDGYEQYF
TRBV13	TRBD1	TRBJ1-5	14	NA	TGTGCCAGCAGCTACAGGGGGAGGGATCAGCCCCAGCATTTT	CASSYRGRDQPQHF
TRBV5-1	TRBD2	TRBJ2-2	16	NA	TGCGCCAGCAGCTTTGACGGGGGAGGGGTCACCGGGGAGCTGTTTTTT	CASSFDGGGVTGELFF
TRBV3-1/TRBV3-2	NA	TRBJ2-5	14	NA	TGTGCCAGCAGCCACAAGGGGACAAAAGAGACCCAGTACTTC	CASSHKGTKETQYF
TRBV7-2	TRBD1	TRBJ1-1	14	NA	TGTGCCAGCGGGAGACAGGGTGGTCACACTGAAGCTTTCTTT	CASGRQGGHTEAFF
TRBV7-9	TRBD2	TRBJ2-1	13	NA	TGTGCCACCGGGCGGGGGGGTTACAATGAGCAGTTCTTC	CATGRGGYNEQFF
TRBV20-1	NA	TRBJ2-7	13	once	TGCAGTGCTAGTTCGGGGAGGACCTACGAGCAGTACTTC	CSASSGRTYEQYF
TRBV12-3/TRBV12-4	TRBD2	TRBJ2-7	12	NA	TGTGCCAGTTCATCGGGGGGGAGCGAGCAGTACTTC	CASSSGGSEQYF
TRBV2	NA	TRBJ2-7	17	NA	TGTGCCAGCAGTGAAGCGCTTCTGTGGGAGCGCTCCTACGAGCAGTACTTC	CASSEALLWERSYEQYF
TRBV5-1	NA	TRBJ2-1	14	NA	TGCGCCAGCAGCTGGGGACTGGAATACAATGAGCAGTTCTTC	CASSWGLEYNEQFF
TRBV3-1/TRBV3-2	TRBD1	TRBJ1-1	16	NA	TGTGCCAGCAGCCAAGCCTCAGGGGGCGCGGACACTGAAGCTTTCTTT	CASSQASGGADTEAFF
TRBV12-5	TRBD1	TRBJ1-2	17	few	TGTGCTAGTGGTTTGGTCCACCTCTGGACAGGCGGTGGAGGCTACACCTTC	CASGLVHLWTGGGGYTF
TRBV6-5	NA	TRBJ1-1	13	NA	TGTGCCAGCCAACGAGGGCGGGTGGCTGAAGCTTTCTTT	CASQRGRVAEAFF
TRBV7-2	TRBD1	TRBJ2-7	15	NA	TGTGCCAGCAGCTTTCCGACAGGGGGCTCCTACGAGCAGTACTTC	CASSFPTGGSYEQYF
TRBV2	NA	TRBJ1-1	12	NA	TGTGCCAGCTCGACAGCGAACACTGAAGCTTTCTTT	CASSTANTEAFF
TRBV10-3	NA	TRBJ2-3	13	NA	TGTGCCACCCACGCCGGGAGCACAGATACGCAGTATTTT	CATHAGSTDTQYF
TRBV19	TRBD2	TRBJ2-5	15	NA	TGTGCCAGTAGTATCGGAAGCGGGAGGGTTGAGACCCAGTACTTC	CASSIGSGRVETQYF
TRBV27	NA	TRBJ2-4	14	NA	TGTGCCAGCAGTTTTGGGCACGCCAAAAACATTCAGTACTTC	CASSFGHAKNIQYF
TRBV19	TRBD1	TRBJ1-1	13	NA	TGTGCCAGCTTACCGGGACAGGGGTTTGAAGCTTTCTTT	CASLPGQGFEAFF
TRBV6-1	NA	TRBJ2-7	13	NA	TGTGCCAGCAGTGAAGCGGCAGTCGACGAGCAGTACTTC	CASSEAAVDEQYF
TRBV5-1	NA	TRBJ1-1	14	NA	TGCGCCAGCAGCCCGAACTTCGAGTACACTGAAGCTTTCTTT	CASSPNFEYTEAFF
TRBV4-2	TRBD1	TRBJ1-4	16	NA	TGTGCCAGCAGCCAAGAAGGGGCGACAGGGGAGGAAAAACTGTTTTTT	CASSQEGATGEEKLFF
TRBV4-3	NA	TRBJ1-5	17	NA	TGCGCCAGCAGCCAAGACCCGGGGGACGGGGGTAATCAGCCCCAGCATTTT	CASSQDPGDGGNQPQHF
TRBV5-6	NA	TRBJ1-2	16	NA	TGTGCCAGCAGTTATCGCGGACAGCGACCTGGGTATGGCTACACCTTC	CASSYRGQRPGYGYTF
TRBV12-3/TRBV12-4	TRBD1	TRBJ1-1	13	NA	TGTGCCAGCAGGTCAGACAGGGTCACTGAAGCTTTCTTT	CASRSDRVTEAFF
TRBV7-2	NA	TRBJ2-1	15	NA	TGTGCCAGCAGCCCGGGACTCATGGCCTACAATGAGCAGTTCTTC	CASSPGLMAYNEQFF
TRBV6-1	TRBD1	TRBJ1-5	16	once	TGTGCCAGCAGTAAAGGACAGGGAGGAAGCAATCAGCCCCAGCATTTT	CASSKGQGGSNQPQHF